The sequence of this TCR beta chain was determined in a study of cytomegalovirus exposure and HLA in healthy donors. V shed 4 bases and J 3 bases; nucleotides not matched to a gene: 5. This CDR3 is built from 15 residues. Germline lookup yields CDR1 LGHNA and CDR2 YNFKEQ. The PCR contained 60 Vbeta and 13 Jbeta primers. Assay used: immunoSEQ multiplex PCR; TCRdb lists only in-frame clones, some missing. Among 130,000 or so clones listed, 75% to 85% were seen once. The sequence was collected from a woman under 30 in good health and CMV-seropositive. What was sequenced was PBMCs. The chain joins TRBV4-2 to TRBJ2-7, with 11 bases lining up with TRBD1. This CDR3 reads CASSPTGQGDYEQYF. CDR3 sequence (DNA): TGTGCCAGCAGCCCTACGGGACAGGGGGACTACGAGCAGTACTTC.